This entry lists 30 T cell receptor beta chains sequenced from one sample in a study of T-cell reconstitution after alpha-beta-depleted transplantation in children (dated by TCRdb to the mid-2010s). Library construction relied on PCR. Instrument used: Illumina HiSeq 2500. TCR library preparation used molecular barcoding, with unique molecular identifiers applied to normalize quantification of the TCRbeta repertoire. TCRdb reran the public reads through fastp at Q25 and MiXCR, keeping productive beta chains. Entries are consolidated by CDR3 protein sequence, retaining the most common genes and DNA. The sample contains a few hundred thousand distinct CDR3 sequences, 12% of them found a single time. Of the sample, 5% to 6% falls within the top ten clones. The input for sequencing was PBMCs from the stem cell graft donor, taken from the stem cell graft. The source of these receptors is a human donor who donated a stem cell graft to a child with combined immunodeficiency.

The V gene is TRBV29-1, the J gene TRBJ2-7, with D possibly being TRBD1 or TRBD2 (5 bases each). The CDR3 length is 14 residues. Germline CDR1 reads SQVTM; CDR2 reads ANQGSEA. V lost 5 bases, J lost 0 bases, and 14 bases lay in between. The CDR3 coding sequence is TGCAGCGTTAACTCCGGGACCCACTCCTACGAGCAGTACTTC. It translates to CSVNSGTHSYEQYF.

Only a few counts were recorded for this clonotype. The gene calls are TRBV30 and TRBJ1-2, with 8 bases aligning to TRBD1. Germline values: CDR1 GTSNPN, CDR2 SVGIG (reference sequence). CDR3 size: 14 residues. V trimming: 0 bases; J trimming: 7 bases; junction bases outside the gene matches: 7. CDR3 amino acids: CAWSVLGTGGGYTF. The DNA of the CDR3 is TGTGCCTGGAGTGTACTAGGAACAGGGGGTGGCTACACCTTC.

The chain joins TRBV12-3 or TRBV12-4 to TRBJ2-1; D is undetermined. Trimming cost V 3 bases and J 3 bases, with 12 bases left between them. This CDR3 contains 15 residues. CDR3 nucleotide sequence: TGTGCCAGCAGTTTTGGCGGAGTAATCTACAATGAGCAGTTCTTC. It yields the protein CASSFGGVIYNEQFF.

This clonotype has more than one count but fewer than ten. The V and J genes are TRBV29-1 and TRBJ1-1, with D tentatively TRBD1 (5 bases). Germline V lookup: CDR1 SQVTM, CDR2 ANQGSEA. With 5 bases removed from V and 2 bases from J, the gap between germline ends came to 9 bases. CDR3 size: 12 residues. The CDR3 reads CSVWDGNTEAFF. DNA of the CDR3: TGCAGCGTTTGGGACGGTAACACTGAAGCTTTCTTT.

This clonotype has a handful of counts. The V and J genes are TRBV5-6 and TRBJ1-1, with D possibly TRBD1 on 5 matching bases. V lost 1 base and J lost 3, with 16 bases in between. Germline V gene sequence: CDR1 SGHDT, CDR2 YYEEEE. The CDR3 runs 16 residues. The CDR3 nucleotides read TGTGCCAGCAGCTTGTCATGGGGCCCAGAGGACACTGAAGCTTTCTTT. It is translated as CASSLSWGPEDTEAFF. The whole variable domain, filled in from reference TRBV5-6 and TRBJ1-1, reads DAGVTQSPTHLIKTRGQQVTLRCSPKSGHDTVSWYQQALGQGPQFIFQYYEEEERQRGNFPDRFSGHQFPNYSSELNVNALLLGDSALYLCASSLSWGPEDTEAFFGQGTRLTVV.

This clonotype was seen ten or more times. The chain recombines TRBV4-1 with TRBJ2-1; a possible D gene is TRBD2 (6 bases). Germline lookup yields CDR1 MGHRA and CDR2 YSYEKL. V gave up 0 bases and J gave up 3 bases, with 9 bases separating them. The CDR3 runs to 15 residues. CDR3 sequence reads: CASSQDRGSYNEQFF. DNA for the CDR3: TGCGCCAGCAGCCAAGACCGGGGGAGCTACAATGAGCAGTTCTTC.

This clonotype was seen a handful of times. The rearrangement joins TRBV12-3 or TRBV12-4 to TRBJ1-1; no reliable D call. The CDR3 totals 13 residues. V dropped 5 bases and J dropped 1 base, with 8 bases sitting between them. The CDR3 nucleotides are TGTGCCAGCAGTCCCGGGCCGAACACTGAAGCTTTCTTT. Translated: CASSPGPNTEAFF.

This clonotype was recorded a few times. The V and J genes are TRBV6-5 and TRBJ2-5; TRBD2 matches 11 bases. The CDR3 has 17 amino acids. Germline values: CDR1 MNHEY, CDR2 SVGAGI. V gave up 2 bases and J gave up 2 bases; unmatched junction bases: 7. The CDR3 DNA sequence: TGTGCCAGCAGTTACCTCTCTAGCGGGGGGTATCAAGAGACCCAGTACTTC. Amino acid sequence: CASSYLSSGGYQETQYF.

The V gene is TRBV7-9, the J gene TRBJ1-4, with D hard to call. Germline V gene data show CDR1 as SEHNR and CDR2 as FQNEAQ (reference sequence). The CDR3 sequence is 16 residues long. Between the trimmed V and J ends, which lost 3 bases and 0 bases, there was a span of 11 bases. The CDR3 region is CASSFRYSATNEKLFF. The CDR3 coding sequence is TGTGCCAGCAGCTTTAGGTACAGCGCAACTAATGAAAAACTGTTTTTT.

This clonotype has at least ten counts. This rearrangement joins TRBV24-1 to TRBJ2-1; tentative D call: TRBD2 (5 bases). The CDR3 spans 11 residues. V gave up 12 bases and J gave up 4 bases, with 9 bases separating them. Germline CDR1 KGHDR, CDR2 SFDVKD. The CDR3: CAAGIYNEQFF. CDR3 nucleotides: TGTGCCGCCGGGATTTACAATGAGCAGTTCTTC.

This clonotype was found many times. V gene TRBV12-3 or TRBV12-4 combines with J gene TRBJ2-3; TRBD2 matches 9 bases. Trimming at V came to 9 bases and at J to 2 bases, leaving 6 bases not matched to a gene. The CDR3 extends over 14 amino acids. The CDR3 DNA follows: TGTGCCAGTTCCTTAGCGGGGGACACAGATACGCAGTATTTT. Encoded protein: CASSLAGDTDTQYF.

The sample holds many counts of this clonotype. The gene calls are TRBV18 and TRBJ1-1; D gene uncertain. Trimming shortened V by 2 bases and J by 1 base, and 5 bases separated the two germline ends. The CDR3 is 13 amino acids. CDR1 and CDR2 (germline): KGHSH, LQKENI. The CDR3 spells CASSPEGNTEAFF. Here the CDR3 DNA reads TGTGCCAGCTCACCAGAGGGGAACACTGAAGCTTTCTTT.

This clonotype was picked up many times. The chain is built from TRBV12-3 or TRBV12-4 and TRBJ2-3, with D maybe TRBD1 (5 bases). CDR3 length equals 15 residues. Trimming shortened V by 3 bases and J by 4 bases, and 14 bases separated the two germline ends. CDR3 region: CASSFAAGLADTQYF. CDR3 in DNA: TGTGCCAGCAGTTTTGCGGCAGGGCTCGCAGATACGCAGTATTTT.

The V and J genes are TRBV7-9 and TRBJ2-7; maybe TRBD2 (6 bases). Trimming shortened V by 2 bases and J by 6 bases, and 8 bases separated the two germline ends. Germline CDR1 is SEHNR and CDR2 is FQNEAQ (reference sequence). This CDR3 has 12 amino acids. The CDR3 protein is CASSLKGGEQYF. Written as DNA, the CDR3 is TGTGCCAGCAGCTTAAAGGGAGGCGAGCAGTACTTC.

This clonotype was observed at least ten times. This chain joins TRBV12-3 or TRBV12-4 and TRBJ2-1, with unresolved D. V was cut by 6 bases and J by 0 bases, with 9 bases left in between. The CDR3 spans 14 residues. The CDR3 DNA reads TGTGCCAGCAGCGATAGTCTCTCCTACAATGAGCAGTTCTTC. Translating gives CASSDSLSYNEQFF.

CDR3 loop: CASSQGNYGYTF. The CDR3 coding sequence is TGCGCCAGCAGCCAAGGCAACTATGGCTACACCTTC. The rearrangement links TRBV4-1 to TRBJ1-2; D is undetermined. The germline CDR1 and CDR2 sequences are MGHRA and YSYEKL. The length of the CDR3 is 12 residues. The V end lost 1 base, the J end lost 2 bases, and 2 bases lay between the germline ends.

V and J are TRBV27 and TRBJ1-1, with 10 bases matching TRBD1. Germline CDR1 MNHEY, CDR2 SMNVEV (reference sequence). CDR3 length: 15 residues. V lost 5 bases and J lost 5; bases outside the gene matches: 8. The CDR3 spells CASSTWDRGRTEAFF. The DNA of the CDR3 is TGTGCCAGCAGTACTTGGGACAGGGGAAGAACTGAAGCTTTCTTT.

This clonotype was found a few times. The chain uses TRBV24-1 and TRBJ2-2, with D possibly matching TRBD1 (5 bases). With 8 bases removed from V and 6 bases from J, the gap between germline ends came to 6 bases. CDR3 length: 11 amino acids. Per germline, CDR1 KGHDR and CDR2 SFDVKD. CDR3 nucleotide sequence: TGTGCCACCAAGGGGTCCGGGGAGCTGTTTTTT. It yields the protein CATKGSGELFF.

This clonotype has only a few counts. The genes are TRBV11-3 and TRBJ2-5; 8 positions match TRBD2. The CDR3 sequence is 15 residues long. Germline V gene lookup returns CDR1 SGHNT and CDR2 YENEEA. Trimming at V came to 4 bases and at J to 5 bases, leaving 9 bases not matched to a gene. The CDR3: CASSSWGGRRETQYF. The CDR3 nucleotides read TGTGCCAGCAGCTCCTGGGGCGGGAGGAGGGAGACCCAGTACTTC.

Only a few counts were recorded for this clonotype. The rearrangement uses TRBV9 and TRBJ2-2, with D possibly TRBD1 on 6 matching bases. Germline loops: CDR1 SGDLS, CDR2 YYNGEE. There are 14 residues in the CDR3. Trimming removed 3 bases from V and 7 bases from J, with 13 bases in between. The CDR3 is CASSATGLGGELFF. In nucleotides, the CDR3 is TGTGCCAGCAGCGCAACAGGGTTGGGCGGGGAGCTGTTTTTT.

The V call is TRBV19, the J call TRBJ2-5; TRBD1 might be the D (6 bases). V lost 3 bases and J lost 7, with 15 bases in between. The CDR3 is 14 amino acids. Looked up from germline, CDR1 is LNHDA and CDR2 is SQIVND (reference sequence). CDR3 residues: CASSMGASRGTQYF. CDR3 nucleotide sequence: TGTGCCAGTAGTATGGGGGCCTCTCGGGGGACCCAGTACTTC.

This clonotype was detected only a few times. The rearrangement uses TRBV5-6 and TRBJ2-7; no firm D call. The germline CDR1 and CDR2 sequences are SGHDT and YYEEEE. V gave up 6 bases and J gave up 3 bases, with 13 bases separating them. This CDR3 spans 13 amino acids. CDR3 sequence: CASTRQTLYEQYF. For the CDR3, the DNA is TGTGCCAGCACCCGCCAGACCCTCTACGAGCAGTACTTC. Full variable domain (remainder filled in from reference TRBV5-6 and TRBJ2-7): DAGVTQSPTHLIKTRGQQVTLRCSPKSGHDTVSWYQQALGQGPQFIFQYYEEEERQRGNFPDRFSGHQFPNYSSELNVNALLLGDSALYLCASTRQTLYEQYFGPGTRLTVT.

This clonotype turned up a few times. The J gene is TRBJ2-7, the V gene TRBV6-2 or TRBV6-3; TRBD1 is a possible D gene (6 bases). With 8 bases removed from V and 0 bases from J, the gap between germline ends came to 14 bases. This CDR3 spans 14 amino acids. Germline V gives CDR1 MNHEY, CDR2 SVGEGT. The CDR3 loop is CASCLRTDSYEQYF. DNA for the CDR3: TGTGCCAGCTGCCTCCGGACAGACTCCTACGAGCAGTACTTC.

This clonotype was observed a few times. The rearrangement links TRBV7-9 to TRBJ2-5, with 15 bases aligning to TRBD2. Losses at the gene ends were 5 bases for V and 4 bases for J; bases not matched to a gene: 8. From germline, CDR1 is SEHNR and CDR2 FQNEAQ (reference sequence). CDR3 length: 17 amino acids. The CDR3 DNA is TGTGCCAGCAGCACCGGACTAGCGGGAGGGCCAAGAGAGACCCAGTACTTC. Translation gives CASSTGLAGGPRETQYF. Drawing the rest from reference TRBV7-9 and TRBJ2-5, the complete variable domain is DTGVSQNPRHKITKRGQNVTFRCDPISEHNRLYWYRQTLGQGPEFLTYFQNEAQLEKSRLLSDRFSAERPKGSFSTLEIQRTEQGDSAMYLCASSTGLAGGPRETQYFGPGTRLLVL.

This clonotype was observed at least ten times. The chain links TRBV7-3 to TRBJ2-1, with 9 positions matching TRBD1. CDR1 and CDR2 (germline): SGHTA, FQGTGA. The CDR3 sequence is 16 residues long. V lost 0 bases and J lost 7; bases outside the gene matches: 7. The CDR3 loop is CASSLTGLGQGNEQFF. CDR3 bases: TGTGCCAGCAGCTTAACGGGCCTCGGACAGGGGAATGAGCAGTTCTTC.

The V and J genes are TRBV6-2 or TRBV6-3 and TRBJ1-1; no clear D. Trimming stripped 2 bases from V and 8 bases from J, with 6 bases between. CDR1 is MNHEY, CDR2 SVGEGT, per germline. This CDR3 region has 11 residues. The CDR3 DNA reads TGTGCCAGCAGTTACGGGCCCGAAGCTTTCTTT. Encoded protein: CASSYGPEAFF.

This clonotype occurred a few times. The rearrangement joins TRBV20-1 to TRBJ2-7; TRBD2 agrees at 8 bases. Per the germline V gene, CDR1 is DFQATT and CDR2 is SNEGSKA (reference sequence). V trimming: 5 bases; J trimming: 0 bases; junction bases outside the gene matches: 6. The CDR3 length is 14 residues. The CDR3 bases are TGCAGTGCTTACAGCGGGGGCCTCTCCTACGAGCAGTACTTC. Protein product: CSAYSGGLSYEQYF.

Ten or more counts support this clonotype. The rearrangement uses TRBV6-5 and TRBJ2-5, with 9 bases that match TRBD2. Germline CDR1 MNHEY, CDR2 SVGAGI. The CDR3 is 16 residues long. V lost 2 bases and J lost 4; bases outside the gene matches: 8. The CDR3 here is CASSYGLRGGGETQYF. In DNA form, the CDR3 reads TGTGCCAGCAGTTACGGTTTGCGGGGGGGCGGAGAGACCCAGTACTTC.

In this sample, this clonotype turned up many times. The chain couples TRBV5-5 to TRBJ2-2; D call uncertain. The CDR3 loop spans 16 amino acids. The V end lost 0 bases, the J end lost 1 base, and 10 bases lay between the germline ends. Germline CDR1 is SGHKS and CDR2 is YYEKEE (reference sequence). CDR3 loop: CASSLVAAQNTGELFF. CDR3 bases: TGTGCCAGCAGCTTGGTCGCAGCTCAGAACACCGGGGAGCTGTTTTTT.

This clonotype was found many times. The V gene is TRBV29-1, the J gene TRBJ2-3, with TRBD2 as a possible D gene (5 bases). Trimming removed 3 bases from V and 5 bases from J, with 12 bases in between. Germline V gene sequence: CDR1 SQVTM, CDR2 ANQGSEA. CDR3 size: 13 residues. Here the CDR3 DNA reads TGCAGCGTTGAGGTGGGAGTCCTAGATACGCAGTATTTT. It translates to CSVEVGVLDTQYF.